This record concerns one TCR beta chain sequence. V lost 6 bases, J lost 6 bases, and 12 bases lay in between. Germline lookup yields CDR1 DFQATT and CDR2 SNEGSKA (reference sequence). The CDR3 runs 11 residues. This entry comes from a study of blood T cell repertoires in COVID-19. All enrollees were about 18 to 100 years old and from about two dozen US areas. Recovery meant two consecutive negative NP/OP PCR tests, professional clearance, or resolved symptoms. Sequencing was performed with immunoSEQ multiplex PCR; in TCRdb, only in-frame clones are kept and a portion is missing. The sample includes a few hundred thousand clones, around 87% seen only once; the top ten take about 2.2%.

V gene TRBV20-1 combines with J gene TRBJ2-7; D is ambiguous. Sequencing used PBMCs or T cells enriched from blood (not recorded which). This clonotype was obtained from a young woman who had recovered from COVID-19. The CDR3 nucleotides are TGCAGTGCAGAGGTAGTTCGCGAGCAGTACTTC. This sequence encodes CSAEVVREQYF.